What follows is one T cell receptor (beta chain) and its context. Its specificity is unknown. The data belong to a study of CD8+CD57+ T cells in acquired aplastic anemia. Whole-study context: Across the sorted CD4+ and CD8+ cells, DNA amounts averaged approximately 3.1 ug. Study-level findings and limits: Between the patient and control groups, CD8+ Simpson's diversity did not differ significantly.

Selection for sequencing was limited to patients who had shown CD8+CD57+ cell expansion by flow cytometry. Patients had not yet gotten any therapy when their blood was taken for sampling. V was cut by 6 bases and J by 4 bases, with 6 bases left in between. The germline V gene encodes CDR1 LNHNV and CDR2 YYDKDF (reference sequence). The CDR3 spans 12 residues. The template used for profiling TCR beta VDJ and CDR3 was genomic DNA. TCRdb ran MiXCR on the reads and lists one entry per CDR3 protein. The data contain fewer than 200,000 distinct CDR3 sequences, almost 50% of them seen just once; the ten biggest clones take up 13%.

The TCR comes from a human donor with aplastic anemia. The source material was sorted CD4+, CD8+, or CD8+CD57+ T cells (not recorded which) from PBMCs. V and J are TRBV15 and TRBJ1-4, with D unresolved. CDR3 nucleotides: TGTGCCACCAGTCAGCTTAATGAAAAACTGTTTTTT. This translates into CATSQLNEKLFF. Looking up the rest from reference TRBV15 and TRBJ1-4 gives the full variable domain: DAMVIQNPRYQVTQFGKPVTLSCSQTLNHNVMYWYQQKSSQAPKLLFHYYDKDFNNEADTPDNFQSRRPNTSFCFLDIRSPGLGDTAMYLCATSQLNEKLFFGSGTQLSVL.